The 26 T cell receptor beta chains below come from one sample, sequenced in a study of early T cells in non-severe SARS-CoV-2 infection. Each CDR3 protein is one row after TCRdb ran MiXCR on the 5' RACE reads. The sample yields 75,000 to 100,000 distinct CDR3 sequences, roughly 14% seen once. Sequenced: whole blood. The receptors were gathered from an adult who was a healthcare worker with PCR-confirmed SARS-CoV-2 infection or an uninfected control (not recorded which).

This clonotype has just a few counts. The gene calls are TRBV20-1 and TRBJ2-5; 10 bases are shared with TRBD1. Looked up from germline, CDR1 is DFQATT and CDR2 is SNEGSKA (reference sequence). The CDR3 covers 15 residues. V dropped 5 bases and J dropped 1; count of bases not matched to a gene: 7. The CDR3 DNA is TGCAGTGCTGGCCGGGACAGGGGACTCCAAGAGACCCAGTACTTC. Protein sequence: CSAGRDRGLQETQYF.

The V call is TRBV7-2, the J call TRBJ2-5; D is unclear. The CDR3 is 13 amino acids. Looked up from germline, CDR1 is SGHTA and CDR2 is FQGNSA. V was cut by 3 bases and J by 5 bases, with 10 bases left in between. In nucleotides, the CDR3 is TGTGCCAGCAGCTTGAGTCACTGGGAGACCCAGTACTTC. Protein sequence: CASSLSHWETQYF.

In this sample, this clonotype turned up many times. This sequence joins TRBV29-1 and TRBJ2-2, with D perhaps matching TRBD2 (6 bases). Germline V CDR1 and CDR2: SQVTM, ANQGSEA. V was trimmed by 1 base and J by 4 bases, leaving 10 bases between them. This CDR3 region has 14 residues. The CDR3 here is CSVEGDGGTGELFF. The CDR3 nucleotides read TGCAGCGTTGAAGGTGACGGGGGCACCGGGGAGCTGTTTTTT.

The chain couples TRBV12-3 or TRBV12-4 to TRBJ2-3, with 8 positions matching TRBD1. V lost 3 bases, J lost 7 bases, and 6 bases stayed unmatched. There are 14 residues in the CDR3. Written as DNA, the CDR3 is TGTGCCAGCAGTTTGGCAGGGGGCGCGTATACGCAGTATTTT. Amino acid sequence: CASSLAGGAYTQYF.

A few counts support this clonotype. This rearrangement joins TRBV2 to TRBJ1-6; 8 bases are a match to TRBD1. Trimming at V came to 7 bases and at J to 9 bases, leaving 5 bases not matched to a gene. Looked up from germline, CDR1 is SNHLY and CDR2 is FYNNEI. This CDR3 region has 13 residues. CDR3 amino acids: CASMPDRVSPLHF. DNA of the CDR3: TGTGCCAGCATGCCGGACAGGGTTTCACCCCTCCACTTT.

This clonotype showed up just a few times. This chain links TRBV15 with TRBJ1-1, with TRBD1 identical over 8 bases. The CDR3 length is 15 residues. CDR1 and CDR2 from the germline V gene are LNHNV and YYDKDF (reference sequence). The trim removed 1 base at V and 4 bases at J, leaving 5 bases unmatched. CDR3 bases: TGTGCCACCAGCAGAGGTGGACAGGGTCGCACTGAAGCTTTCTTT. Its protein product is CATSRGGQGRTEAFF.

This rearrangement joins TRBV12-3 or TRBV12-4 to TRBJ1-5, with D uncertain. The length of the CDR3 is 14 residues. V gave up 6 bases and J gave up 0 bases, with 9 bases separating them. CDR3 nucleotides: TGTGCCAGCAGCCTTATCCTTAGCAATCAGCCCCAGCATTTT. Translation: CASSLILSNQPQHF.

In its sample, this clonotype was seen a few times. CDR3 sequence: CASSLSGGTQETQYF. The CDR3 region has the DNA TGTGCCAGCAGTTTATCTGGGGGAACCCAAGAGACCCAGTACTTC. V gene TRBV27 combines with J gene TRBJ2-5; D assignment may be TRBD1 or TRBD2 (5 bases each). The CDR3 length is 15 residues. In germline, CDR1 is MNHEY, CDR2 SMNVEV (reference sequence). V dropped 0 bases and J dropped 1 base, with 9 bases sitting between them.

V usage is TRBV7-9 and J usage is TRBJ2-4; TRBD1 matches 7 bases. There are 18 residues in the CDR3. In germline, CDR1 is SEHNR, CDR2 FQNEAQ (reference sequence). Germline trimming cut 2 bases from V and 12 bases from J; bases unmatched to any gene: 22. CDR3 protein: CASSLCVWDSSPSDNQYF. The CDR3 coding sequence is TGTGCCAGCAGCTTATGCGTTTGGGACAGCTCGCCATCGGACAATCAGTACTTC.

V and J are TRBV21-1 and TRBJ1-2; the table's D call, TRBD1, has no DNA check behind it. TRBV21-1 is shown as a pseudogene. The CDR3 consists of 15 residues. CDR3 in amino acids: CASSKGGRVFDGYTF. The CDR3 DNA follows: TGTGCCAGCAGCAAAGGGGGCAGGGTATTCGATGGCTACACCTTC.

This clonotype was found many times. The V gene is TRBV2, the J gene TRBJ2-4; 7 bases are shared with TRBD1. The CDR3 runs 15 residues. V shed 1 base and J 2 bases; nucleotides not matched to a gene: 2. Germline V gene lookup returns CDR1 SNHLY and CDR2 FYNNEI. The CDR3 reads CASSEDRGTKNIQYF. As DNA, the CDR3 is TGTGCCAGCAGTGAAGACAGGGGAACCAAAAACATTCAGTACTTC.

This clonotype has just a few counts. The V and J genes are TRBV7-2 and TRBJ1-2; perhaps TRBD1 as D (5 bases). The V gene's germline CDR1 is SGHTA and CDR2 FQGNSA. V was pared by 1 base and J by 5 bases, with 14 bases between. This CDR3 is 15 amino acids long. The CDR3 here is CASSLEDGGGYGYTF. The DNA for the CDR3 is TGTGCCAGCAGCTTAGAGGACGGGGGAGGATATGGCTACACCTTC.

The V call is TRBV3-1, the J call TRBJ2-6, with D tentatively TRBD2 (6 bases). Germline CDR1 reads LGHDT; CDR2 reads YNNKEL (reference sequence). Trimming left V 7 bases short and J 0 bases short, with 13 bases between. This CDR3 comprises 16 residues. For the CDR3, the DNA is TGTGCCAGCACCCCGGGAGTTACCTCTGGGGCCAACGTCCTGACTTTC. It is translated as CASTPGVTSGANVLTF.

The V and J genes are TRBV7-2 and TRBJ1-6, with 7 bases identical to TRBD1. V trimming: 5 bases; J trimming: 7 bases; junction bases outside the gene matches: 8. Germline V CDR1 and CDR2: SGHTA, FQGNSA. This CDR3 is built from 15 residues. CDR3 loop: CASSPVNRGNSPLHF. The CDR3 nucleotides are TGTGCCAGCAGCCCAGTGAACAGGGGAAATTCACCCCTCCACTTT. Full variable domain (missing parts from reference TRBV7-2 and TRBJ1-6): GAGVSQSPSNKVTEKGKDVELRCDPISGHTALYWYRQSLGQGLEFLIYFQGNSAPDKSGLPSDRFSAERTGGSVSTLTIQRTQQEDSAVYLCASSPVNRGNSPLHFGNGTRLTVT.

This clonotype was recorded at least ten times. As DNA, the CDR3 is TGTGCCAGTAAGGCAGGGATCGACGCTGAAGCTTTCTTT. Amino acid sequence: CASKAGIDAEAFF. The V and J genes are TRBV6-1 and TRBJ1-1; tentative D call: TRBD1 (5 bases). Trimming stripped 9 bases from V and 6 bases from J, with 17 bases between. Germline lookup yields CDR1 MNHNS and CDR2 SASEGT. This CDR3 region has 13 residues.

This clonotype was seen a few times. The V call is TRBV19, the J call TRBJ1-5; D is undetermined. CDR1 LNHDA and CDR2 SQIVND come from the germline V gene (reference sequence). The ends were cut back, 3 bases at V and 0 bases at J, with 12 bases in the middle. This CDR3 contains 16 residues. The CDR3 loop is CASSIAPRLSNQPQHF. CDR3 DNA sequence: TGTGCCAGTAGTATTGCCCCCAGGCTTAGCAATCAGCCCCAGCATTTT.

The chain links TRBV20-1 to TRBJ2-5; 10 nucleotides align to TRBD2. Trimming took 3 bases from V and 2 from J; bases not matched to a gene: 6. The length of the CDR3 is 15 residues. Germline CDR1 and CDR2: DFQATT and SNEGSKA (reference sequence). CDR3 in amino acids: CSASSLAGEQETQYF. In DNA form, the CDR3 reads TGCAGTGCTAGTTCCCTAGCGGGGGAACAAGAGACCCAGTACTTC.

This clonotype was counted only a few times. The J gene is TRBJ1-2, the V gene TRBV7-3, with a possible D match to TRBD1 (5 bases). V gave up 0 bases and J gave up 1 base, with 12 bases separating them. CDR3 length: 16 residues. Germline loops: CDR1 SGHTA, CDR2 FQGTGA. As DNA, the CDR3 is TGTGCCAGCAGCTTAACAGCAGCAGGGAGTAACTATGGCTACACCTTC. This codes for CASSLTAAGSNYGYTF.

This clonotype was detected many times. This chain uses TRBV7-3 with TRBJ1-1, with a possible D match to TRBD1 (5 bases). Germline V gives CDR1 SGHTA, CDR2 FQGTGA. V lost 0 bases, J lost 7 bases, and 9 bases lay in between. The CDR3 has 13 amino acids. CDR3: CASSLTEGVEAFF. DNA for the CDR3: TGTGCCAGCAGCTTAACGGAAGGGGTTGAAGCTTTCTTT. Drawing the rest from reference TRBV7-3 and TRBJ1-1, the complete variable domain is GAGVSQTPSNKVTEKGKYVELRCDPISGHTALYWYRQSLGQGPEFLIYFQGTGAADDSGLPNDRFFAVRPEGSVSTLKIQRTERGDSAVYLCASSLTEGVEAFFGQGTRLTVV.

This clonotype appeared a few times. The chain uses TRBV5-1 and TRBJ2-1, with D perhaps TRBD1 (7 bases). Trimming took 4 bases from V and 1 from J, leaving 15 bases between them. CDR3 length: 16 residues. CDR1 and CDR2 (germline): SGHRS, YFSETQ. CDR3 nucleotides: TGCGCCAGCAGCCGACCGGAGGGGGCGTCCTACAATGAGCAGTTCTTC. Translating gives CASSRPEGASYNEQFF.

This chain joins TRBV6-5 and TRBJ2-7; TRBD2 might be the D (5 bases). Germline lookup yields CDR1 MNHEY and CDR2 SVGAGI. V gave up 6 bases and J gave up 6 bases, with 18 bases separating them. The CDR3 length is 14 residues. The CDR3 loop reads CASSPSIGVLEQYV. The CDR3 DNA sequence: TGTGCCAGCAGCCCCTCGATCGGGGTACTCGAGCAGTACGTC.

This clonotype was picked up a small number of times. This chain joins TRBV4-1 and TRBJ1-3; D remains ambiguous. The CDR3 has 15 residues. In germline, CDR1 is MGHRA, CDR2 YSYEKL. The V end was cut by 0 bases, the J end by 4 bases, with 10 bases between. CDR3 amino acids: CASSQDSIRGNTIYF. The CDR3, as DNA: TGCGCCAGCAGCCAAGATTCAATACGAGGAAACACCATATATTTT.

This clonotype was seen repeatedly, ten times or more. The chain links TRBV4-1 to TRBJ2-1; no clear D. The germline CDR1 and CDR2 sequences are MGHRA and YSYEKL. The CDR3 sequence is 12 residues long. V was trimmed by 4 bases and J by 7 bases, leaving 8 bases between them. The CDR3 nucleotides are TGCGCCAGCAGCCCTCATGCAAATGAGCAGTTCTTC. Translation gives CASSPHANEQFF.

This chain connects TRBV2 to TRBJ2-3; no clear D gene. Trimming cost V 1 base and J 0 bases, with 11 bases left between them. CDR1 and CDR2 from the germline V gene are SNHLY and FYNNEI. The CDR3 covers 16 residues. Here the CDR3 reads CASSEGGSASTDTQYF. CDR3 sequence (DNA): TGTGCCAGCAGTGAAGGGGGTTCAGCTAGCACAGATACGCAGTATTTT.

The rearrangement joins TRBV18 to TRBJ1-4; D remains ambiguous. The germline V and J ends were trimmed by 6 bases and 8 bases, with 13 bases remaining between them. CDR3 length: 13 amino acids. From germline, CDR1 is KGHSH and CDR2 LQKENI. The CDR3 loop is CASSYTLGEKLFF. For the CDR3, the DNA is TGTGCCAGCTCTTATACCCTCGGAGAAAAACTGTTTTTT.

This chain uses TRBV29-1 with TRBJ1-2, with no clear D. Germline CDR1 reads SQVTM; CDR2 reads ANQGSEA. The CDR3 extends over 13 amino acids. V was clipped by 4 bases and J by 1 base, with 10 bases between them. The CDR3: CSVARTFNYGYTF. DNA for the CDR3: TGCAGCGTTGCTCGGACTTTTAACTATGGCTACACCTTC.